This T cell receptor beta chain appears in the sequencing data of a study of early T cells in non-severe SARS-CoV-2 infection. Overall study context: Whole-blood bulk RNA, unsorted, was sequenced, and chains were unpaired.

Notes on the study in general: The VDJdb matching leaned toward anti-spike CD8 responses and overlooked private and CD4 specificities.

Germline CDR1 is MNHEY and CDR2 is SVGAGI. V dropped 2 bases and J dropped 5 bases, with 9 bases sitting between them. The CDR3 has 13 amino acids. The TCR library protocol was used to attach unique molecular identifiers. These identifiers were attached to individual cDNA molecules. TCRdb reanalysed the 5' RACE reads using MiXCR and keeps one entry per CDR3 protein. The sample comprises some 59,000 distinct CDR3 sequences, about a tenth of which are singletons, and 20% rests with the top ten. A word on this clonotype: Antigen unknown.

Material: whole blood. The gene calls are TRBV6-5 and TRBJ1-2; D might be TRBD1 (5 bases). This sequence was found in an adult who was a healthcare worker with PCR-confirmed SARS-CoV-2 infection or an uninfected control (not recorded which). CDR3 coding DNA: TGTGCCAGCAGTTACGGGGGATCTTATGGCTACACCTTC. This codes for CASSYGGSYGYTF.